These 24 T cell receptor beta chains share one sample of origin, sequenced in a study of T-cell memory formation after mild COVID-19. TCRdb reprocessed the 5' RACE reads with MiXCR, giving one entry per CDR3 protein. The sample consists of tens of thousands of distinct CDR3 sequences, 9.3% of them appearing once. Sequenced: PBMCs or a T cell subset sorted from them (not recorded which). The receptors here all came from an adult woman who had mild COVID-19 (a few samples of this study predate the infection). Cell type and time point are not known.

The genes are TRBV9 and TRBJ2-7; D call uncertain. Germline V gives CDR1 SGDLS, CDR2 YYNGEE. This CDR3 region has 14 residues. Deletions cut 0 bases from V and 1 base from J, with 8 bases between. CDR3 amino acids: CASSVEWESYEQYF. The DNA of the CDR3 is TGTGCCAGCAGCGTAGAGTGGGAATCCTACGAGCAGTACTTC.

This rearrangement joins TRBV12-3 or TRBV12-4 to TRBJ1-6, with 7 bases identical to TRBD1. V lost 6 bases and J lost 10; bases outside the gene matches: 9. This CDR3 contains 14 residues. The CDR3 DNA is TGTGCCAGCAGGCGACAGGGAGCTGAATCACCCCTCCACTTT. Amino acid sequence: CASRRQGAESPLHF.

The chain combines TRBV6-6 with TRBJ2-1, with 8 bases that match TRBD1. Germline V gene data show CDR1 as MNHNY and CDR2 as SVGAGI (reference sequence). This CDR3 spans 11 amino acids. J gave up 6 bases and V 8 bases, and 0 bases lay outside the gene matches. The chain's CDR3 is CASGQGNEQFF. CDR3 bases: TGTGCCAGCGGACAGGGCAATGAGCAGTTCTTC.

This clonotype has a count of ten or more. The V and J genes are TRBV11-2 and TRBJ2-5; D unclear. Germline V gene lookup returns CDR1 SGHAT and CDR2 FQNNGV. Trimming took off 2 bases at V and 0 bases at J, with 1 base between the two ends. The CDR3 has 12 residues. In DNA form, the CDR3 reads TGTGCCAGCAGCTTAAACCAAGAGACCCAGTACTTC. Translated: CASSLNQETQYF.

This sequence joins TRBV4-2 and TRBJ1-6, with 8 bases fitting TRBD1. Per germline, CDR1 LGHNA and CDR2 YNFKEQ. V lost 2 bases, J lost 6 bases, and 12 bases stayed unmatched. The CDR3 is 18 residues long. As DNA, the CDR3 is TGTGCCAGCAGCCAACAGCACCGACAGGGGCGACGTAATTCACCCCTCCACTTT. Its protein is CASSQQHRQGRRNSPLHF.

This clonotype has more than one count but fewer than ten. The chain employs TRBV20-1 and TRBJ2-3; possibly TRBD2 for D (6 bases). This CDR3 contains 16 residues. V was clipped by 0 bases and J by 0 bases, with 13 bases between them. The germline V gene encodes CDR1 DFQATT and CDR2 SNEGSKA (reference sequence). CDR3 amino acids: CSARDVTRESTDTQYF. The CDR3, as DNA: TGCAGTGCTAGAGATGTTACCCGGGAGAGCACAGATACGCAGTATTTT.

The chain carries TRBV7-6 and TRBJ2-5; no clear D gene. The V end was cut by 2 bases, the J end by 3 bases, with 10 bases between. This CDR3 has 14 residues. CDR1 and CDR2 from the germline V gene are SGHVS and FNYEAQ. For the CDR3, the DNA is TGTGCCAGCAGCTTATTAGGGAAGAAAGAGACCCAGTACTTC. Translation: CASSLLGKKETQYF.

The J gene is TRBJ2-6, the V gene TRBV5-1, with D hard to call. The ends were cut back, 0 bases at V and 0 bases at J, with 7 bases in the middle. Germline V gene lookup returns CDR1 SGHRS and CDR2 YFSETQ. The CDR3 spans 16 residues. CDR3 coding DNA: TGCGCCAGCAGCTTGGACGGCAACTCTGGGGCCAACGTCCTGACTTTC. The encoded protein is CASSLDGNSGANVLTF.

The V and J genes are TRBV7-9 and TRBJ2-1, with 10 bases that match TRBD1. Germline values: CDR1 SEHNR, CDR2 FQNEAQ (reference sequence). The CDR3 is 16 residues long. The V gene end was trimmed by 4 bases and the J gene end by 12 bases; junction bases not matched to a gene: 15. CDR3 nucleotide sequence: TGTGCCAGCAGCTCGTACACCGGGACAGGGGCCGAGGGGCAGTTCTTC. Its protein product is CASSSYTGTGAEGQFF. The complete variable domain, with remaining parts taken from reference TRBV7-9 and TRBJ2-1, reads DTGVSQNPRHKITKRGQNVTFRCDPISEHNRLYWYRQTLGQGPEFLTYFQNEAQLEKSRLLSDRFSAERPKGSFSTLEIQRTEQGDSAMYLCASSSYTGTGAEGQFFGPGTRLTVL.

This clonotype showed up just a few times. The V call is TRBV25-1, the J call TRBJ2-3; D could derive from TRBD1 or TRBD2 (5 bases each). The CDR3 loop spans 18 amino acids. The ends were cut back, 3 bases at V and 2 bases at J, with 21 bases in the middle. Germline assignment: CDR1 MGHDK and CDR2 SYGVNS. This chain's CDR3 is CASSEGVDRNRDTDTQYF. The DNA of the CDR3 is TGTGCCAGCAGTGAGGGGGTCGATCGGAACAGAGACACAGATACGCAGTATTTT.

This clonotype is medium-sized within its sample. The chain employs TRBV20-1 and TRBJ1-2; the D is unclear. This CDR3 spans 14 amino acids. Between the trimmed V and J ends, which lost 5 bases and 5 bases, there was a span of 18 bases. CDR1 and CDR2 (germline): DFQATT, SNEGSKA (reference sequence). CDR3 amino acids: CSALGPPPVYGYTF. CDR3 nucleotide sequence: TGCAGTGCTCTCGGACCTCCGCCCGTTTATGGCTACACCTTC.

The CDR3: CASRFRRRTEETQYF. The CDR3 DNA is TGTGCAAGTCGCTTTAGGCGGCGGACAGAAGAGACCCAGTACTTC. This sequence joins TRBV12-2 and TRBJ2-5; the table's D call, TRBD1, was not checked against the DNA. TRBV12-2 is designated a pseudogene. The CDR3 runs to 15 residues.

This clonotype was observed many times. V usage is TRBV20-1 and J usage is TRBJ2-1; TRBD1 matches 9 bases. V was pared by 5 bases and J by 4 bases, with 12 bases of the junction left unmatched. This CDR3 region has 16 residues. Germline V gene sequence: CDR1 DFQATT, CDR2 SNEGSKA (reference sequence). CDR3 region: CSAGGTGYGRYNEQFF. The CDR3 DNA is TGCAGTGCTGGAGGGACAGGGTATGGTAGGTACAATGAGCAGTTCTTC.

This clonotype was seen ten or more times. V usage is TRBV7-8 and J usage is TRBJ2-6; a possible D gene is TRBD1 (6 bases). The ends were cut back, 1 base at V and 0 bases at J, with 16 bases in the middle. Germline assignment: CDR1 SGHVS and CDR2 FQNEAQ. There are 19 residues in the CDR3. The CDR3 loop is CASSLVPRQAHSGANVLTF. Here the CDR3 DNA reads TGTGCCAGCAGCTTAGTCCCCAGACAGGCCCACTCTGGGGCCAACGTCCTGACTTTC.

This chain uses TRBV20-1 with TRBJ1-2; TRBD1 agrees at 9 bases. There are 14 residues in the CDR3. Germline-derived CDR1 and CDR2 are DFQATT and SNEGSKA (reference sequence). The CDR3 reads CATGGRRGPDGYTF. CDR3 sequence (DNA): TGCGCAACAGGGGGCAGGCGCGGTCCGGATGGCTACACCTTC.

V gene TRBV10-3 combines with J gene TRBJ2-1; D is uncertain. With 5 bases removed from V and 7 bases from J, the gap between germline ends came to 6 bases. This CDR3 spans 11 amino acids. CDR1 ENHRY and CDR2 SYGVKD come from the germline V gene. Here the CDR3 reads CAISKDNEQFF. The CDR3 DNA sequence: TGTGCCATCAGTAAGGATAATGAGCAGTTCTTC.

This clonotype was counted between two and nine times. The DNA for the CDR3 is TGCGCCAGCAGCAACTCAGGGTGGGACACTGAAGCTTTCTTT. Residues: CASSNSGWDTEAFF. The chain employs TRBV5-1 and TRBJ1-1, with TRBD1 as a possible D gene (5 bases). The CDR3 contains 14 residues. CDR1 and CDR2 (germline): SGHRS, YFSETQ. V dropped 4 bases and J dropped 3 bases, with 13 bases sitting between them.

This rearrangement joins TRBV5-1 to TRBJ2-7, with D possibly being TRBD1 or TRBD2 (5 bases each). The CDR3 is made up of 14 amino acids. Germline V CDR1 and CDR2: SGHRS, YFSETQ. The V end lost 2 bases, the J end lost 2 bases, and 11 bases lay between the germline ends. The CDR3 sequence: CASSFGGAAYEQYF. The CDR3, as DNA: TGCGCCAGCAGCTTTGGGGGAGCGGCCTACGAGCAGTACTTC.

This clonotype was seen a handful of times. The chain joins TRBV20-1 to TRBJ1-2; D is uncertain. CDR3 length: 12 amino acids. Trimming stripped 1 base from V and 2 bases from J, with 5 bases between. The germline V gene has CDR1 DFQATT and CDR2 SNEGSKA (reference sequence). The CDR3 loop is CSARAQNYGYTF. CDR3 DNA sequence: TGCAGTGCTAGAGCGCAGAACTATGGCTACACCTTC.

CDR3 bases: TGTGCCACCAGTGATACGGGACTAGCGGGAGGCAATGAGCAGTTCTTC. Translating it yields CATSDTGLAGGNEQFF. The genes are TRBV24-1 and TRBJ2-1; 15 bases are a match to TRBD2. Trimming at V came to 3 bases and at J to 6 bases, leaving 2 bases not matched to a gene. Germline lookup yields CDR1 KGHDR and CDR2 SFDVKD. This CDR3 is built from 16 residues.

In its sample, this clonotype was seen many times. The CDR3 here is CASSQNRGFGNSPLHF. In DNA form, the CDR3 reads TGTGCCAGCAGTCAGAACAGGGGTTTTGGGAATTCACCCCTCCACTTT. V gene TRBV12-3 or TRBV12-4 combines with J gene TRBJ1-6; 7 bases are shared with TRBD1. Trimming cost V 5 bases and J 7 bases; bases outside gene matches: 11. The CDR3 length is 16 residues.

This clonotype was seen repeatedly, ten times or more. This chain links TRBV29-1 with TRBJ1-2; 9 nucleotides match TRBD1. The germline gives CDR1 SQVTM, CDR2 ANQGSEA. Germline trimming cut 7 bases from V and 6 bases from J; bases unmatched to any gene: 9. The CDR3 spans 13 residues. CDR3 in amino acids: CSASPGQGNGYTF. Written as DNA, the CDR3 is TGCAGCGCTAGCCCGGGACAGGGTAATGGCTACACCTTC.

The chain links TRBV11-2 to TRBJ2-2; no reliable D call. This CDR3 has 15 amino acids. Germline values: CDR1 SGHAT, CDR2 FQNNGV. The V end lost 2 bases, the J end lost 3 bases, and 10 bases lay between the germline ends. Written as DNA, the CDR3 is TGTGCCAGCAGCTTAATAAGGCAGGACACCGGGGAGCTGTTTTTT. As protein: CASSLIRQDTGELFF.

This clonotype was recorded at least ten times. This chain joins TRBV20-1 and TRBJ2-1; 8 nucleotides line up with TRBD2. The CDR3 covers 16 residues. V was clipped by 0 bases and J by 7 bases; unmatched bases: 11. Germline CDR1 reads DFQATT; CDR2 reads SNEGSKA (reference sequence). CDR3 bases: TGCAGTGCTAGAGATCTCCAAGCGGGAGTGGAAAATGAGCAGTTCTTC. As protein: CSARDLQAGVENEQFF.